One and the same sample provided the 7 T cell receptor beta chains below, sequenced in a study of blood T cells in healthy people across ages. A J-beta primer mix and a sample-barcoded 5' primer were used in a second PCR of roughly 7 to 12 cycles. TCRdb reanalysed the 5' RACE reads using MiXCR and keeps one entry per CDR3 protein. The data contain about 1.4 million distinct CDR3 sequences, 55% to 75% of them seen just once; the ten biggest clones take up 6.7%. Sequencing input: blood. The receptors originated from a young man in good health.

This clonotype was seen once. The chain employs TRBV20-1 and TRBJ2-1; TRBD2 agrees at 8 bases. TRBJ2-7 explains the end of the DNA better; the J call may be wrong. The CDR3 loop spans 15 amino acids. Germline V CDR1 and CDR2: DFQATT, SNEGSKA (reference sequence). In nucleotides, the CDR3 is TGCAGTGCTAGTGAGGCGGGACTAGACTACAATGAGCAGTACTTC. Translating gives CSASEAGLDYNEQYF.

The table lists this clonotype with a few counts. CDR3 bases: TGTGCCAGCAGCCTGGGGAGAGCAAATTCACCCCTCCACTTT. Translated, it gives CASSLGRANSPLHF. The gene calls are TRBV7-9 and TRBJ1-6; D is uncertain. CDR3 length: 14 residues. Germline-derived CDR1 and CDR2 are SEHNR and FQNEAQ (reference sequence). Trimming shortened V by 5 bases and J by 7 bases, and 12 bases separated the two germline ends.

The CDR3 reads CASSVPGGNEQFF. The CDR3 DNA follows: TGTGCCAGCAGTGTTCCCGGGGGGAATGAGCAGTTCTTC. The chain carries TRBV2 and TRBJ2-1; 7 bases line up with TRBD2. Germline assignment: CDR1 SNHLY and CDR2 FYNNEI. This CDR3 region has 13 residues. With V trimmed by 4 bases and J by 7 bases, 4 bases remained unmatched.

The table lists this clonotype with a few counts. The gene calls are TRBV20-1 and TRBJ2-5; no clear D. V lost 4 bases to trimming and J lost 0 bases, with 12 bases between them. The CDR3 extends over 14 amino acids. Germline loops: CDR1 DFQATT, CDR2 SNEGSKA (reference sequence). CDR3 coding DNA: TGCAGTGCTACAATCGAGGCTTACCAAGAGACCCAGTACTTC. The encoded protein is CSATIEAYQETQYF.

The chain has TRBV20-1 and TRBJ1-2, with 8 nucleotides matching TRBD1. CDR1 DFQATT and CDR2 SNEGSKA come from the germline V gene (reference sequence). The CDR3 length is 15 residues. J gave up 4 bases and V 3 bases, and 10 bases lay outside the gene matches. The CDR3 reads CSASPRQGYFYGYTF. In nucleotides, the CDR3 is TGCAGTGCTAGCCCTCGACAGGGGTACTTCTATGGCTACACCTTC.

The chain has TRBV10-1 and TRBJ2-7, with D uncertain. CDR1 is WNHNN, CDR2 SYGVQD, per germline (reference sequence). V lost 0 bases and J 3 bases, leaving 6 bases between the germline ends. The CDR3 sequence is 13 residues long. The CDR3 sequence is CASSESGRYEQYF. The DNA of the CDR3 is TGCGCCAGCAGTGAGTCGGGCCGCTACGAGCAGTACTTC.

The gene calls are TRBV11-2 and TRBJ1-1; D may be TRBD1 (6 bases). V was trimmed by 3 bases and J by 4 bases, leaving 21 bases between them. This CDR3 spans 17 amino acids. Per the germline V gene, CDR1 is SGHAT and CDR2 is FQNNGV. The CDR3 nucleotides read TGTGCCAGCAGCTTCCCCCACCTACAGGGAAGGGGCACTGAAGCTTTCTTT. It is translated as CASSFPHLQGRGTEAFF.